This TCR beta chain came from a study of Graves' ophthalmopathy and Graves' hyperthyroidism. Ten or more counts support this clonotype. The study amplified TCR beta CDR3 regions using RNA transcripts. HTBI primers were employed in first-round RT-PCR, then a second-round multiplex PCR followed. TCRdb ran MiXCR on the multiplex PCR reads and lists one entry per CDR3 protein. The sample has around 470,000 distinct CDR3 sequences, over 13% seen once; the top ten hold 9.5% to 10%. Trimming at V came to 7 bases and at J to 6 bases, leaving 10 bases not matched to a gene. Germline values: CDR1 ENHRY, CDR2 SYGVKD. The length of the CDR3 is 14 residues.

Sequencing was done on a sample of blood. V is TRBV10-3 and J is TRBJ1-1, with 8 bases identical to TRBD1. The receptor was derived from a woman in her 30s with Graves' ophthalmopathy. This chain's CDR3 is CAITTGTGIPEAFF. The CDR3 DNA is TGTGCCATCACTACTGGGACAGGCATACCTGAAGCTTTCTTT.